The 15 T cell receptor beta chains reported below all come from one sample, sequenced in a study of T cell repertoires in cytomegalovirus infection. TCRdb used MiXCR to reprocess the reads, holding one entry per CDR3 protein. The data show over 250,000 distinct CDR3 sequences, with roughly 23% seen just once and 11% to 15% held by the top ten. Material: PBMCs. These receptors originate from a human donor in good health (CMV status not recorded). Some clones in this sample may be carry-over from other donors' samples.

V is TRBV11-2 and J is TRBJ2-5; 7 bases agree with TRBD2. Trimming took 5 bases from V and 3 from J; bases not matched to a gene: 9. The CDR3 has 15 residues. Germline-derived CDR1 and CDR2 are SGHAT and FQNNGV. The CDR3 reads CASSRRSAGEETQYF. The CDR3 DNA sequence: TGTGCCAGCAGCCGAAGGTCCGCGGGGGAAGAGACCCAGTACTTC.

This clonotype was picked up many times. The J gene is TRBJ1-1, the V gene TRBV28; a weak D match, TRBD1 (6 bases). V shed 6 bases and J shed 2 bases, with 22 bases lying between them. Germline CDR1 is MDHEN and CDR2 is SYDVKM. The CDR3 totals 17 residues. CDR3 sequence reads: CASSPGGGQYKNTEAFF. CDR3 nucleotide sequence: TGTGCCAGCAGCCCAGGTGGAGGACAGTACAAAAACACTGAAGCTTTCTTT.

This sequence joins TRBV29-1 and TRBJ2-7; TRBD2 matches 10 bases. The CDR3 covers 15 residues. CDR1 SQVTM and CDR2 ANQGSEA come from the germline V gene. Trimming removed 0 bases from V and 3 bases from J; junction bases left unmatched: 5. For the CDR3, the DNA is TGCAGCGTTGAAGATAGAGCTAGCGGGAGCTACGAGCAGTACTTC. This codes for CSVEDRASGSYEQYF.

V usage is TRBV11-2 and J usage is TRBJ2-3, with D uncertain. Deletions cut 1 base from V and 0 bases from J, with 11 bases between. The CDR3 is 16 amino acids. CDR1 SGHAT and CDR2 FQNNGV come from the germline V gene. The chain's CDR3 is CASSLGSQLSTDTQYF. The CDR3 DNA is TGTGCCAGCAGCTTAGGGAGCCAACTTAGCACAGATACGCAGTATTTT.

V and J are TRBV7-6 and TRBJ2-7; weak D call: TRBD2 (5 bases). Trimming left V 5 bases short and J 0 bases short, with 11 bases between. The CDR3 contains 14 residues. The germline CDR1 and CDR2 sequences are SGHVS and FNYEAQ. The CDR3 sequence is CASSPGVYSYEQYF. The CDR3 DNA sequence: TGTGCCAGCAGCCCCGGGGTCTACTCCTACGAGCAGTACTTC.

This clonotype was detected ten times or more. V and J are TRBV28 and TRBJ2-5, with D possibly called TRBD1 or TRBD2 (6 bases each). Germline CDR1 and CDR2: MDHEN and SYDVKM. Trimming took off 8 bases at V and 5 bases at J, with 24 bases between the two ends. The CDR3 runs 16 residues. DNA for the CDR3: TGTGCCAGCTCGCAGGGGCTAAGCCGGGAGTTGGAGACCCAGTACTTC. It translates to CASSQGLSRELETQYF.

The sample holds many counts of this clonotype. V usage is TRBV7-2 and J usage is TRBJ1-2; D unclear. CDR3 length: 14 residues. The germline gives CDR1 SGHTA, CDR2 FQGNSA. V was shortened by 3 bases and J by 8 bases, with 16 bases between the two germline ends. This CDR3 is CASSFLLQTWGYTF. The DNA for the CDR3 is TGTGCCAGCAGCTTCCTACTACAAACCTGGGGCTACACCTTC. The entire variable domain, with the rest obtained from reference TRBV7-2 and TRBJ1-2, is as follows: GAGVSQSPSNKVTEKGKDVELRCDPISGHTALYWYRQSLGQGLEFLIYFQGNSAPDKSGLPSDRFSAERTGGSVSTLTIQRTQQEDSAVYLCASSFLLQTWGYTFGSGTRLTVV.

The genes are TRBV20-1 and TRBJ1-3; no firm D call. Germline CDR1 is DFQATT and CDR2 is SNEGSKA (reference sequence). V was cut by 0 bases and J by 3 bases, with 9 bases left in between. The CDR3 consists of 14 residues. CDR3 protein: CSARDRPNGNTIYF. Here the CDR3 DNA reads TGCAGTGCTAGAGACAGGCCGAATGGAAACACCATATATTTT.

This clonotype was picked up a small number of times. V gene TRBV11-3 combines with J gene TRBJ2-1; 13 bases are a match to TRBD2. The ends lost 5 bases at V and 7 bases at J; junction bases unmatched: 5. This CDR3 comprises 15 residues. Looked up from germline, CDR1 is SGHNT and CDR2 is YENEEA. The CDR3 reads CASSAGLAGDNEQFF. DNA for the CDR3: TGTGCCAGCAGCGCAGGACTAGCGGGAGATAATGAGCAGTTCTTC.

This clonotype showed up many times. The chain combines TRBV7-2 with TRBJ2-3; tentative D call: TRBD2 (7 bases). The CDR3 sequence is 17 residues long. The germline V and J ends were trimmed by 4 bases and 0 bases, with 17 bases remaining between them. The V gene's germline CDR1 is SGHTA and CDR2 FQGNSA. Here the CDR3 reads CASSSEFRGASTDTQYF. CDR3 nucleotide sequence: TGTGCCAGCAGCTCCGAATTCCGGGGGGCAAGCACAGATACGCAGTATTTT.

This chain links TRBV30 with TRBJ2-1, with TRBD1 as a possible D gene (6 bases). V was cut by 0 bases and J by 8 bases, with 11 bases left in between. Germline V gene sequence: CDR1 GTSNPN, CDR2 SVGIG (reference sequence). This CDR3 spans 13 amino acids. The CDR3, as DNA: TGTGCCTGGAGTGTAAAGGCAGGGGATGAGCAGTTCTTC. Its translation: CAWSVKAGDEQFF.

This clonotype is a singleton in its sample. The CDR3 DNA follows: TGTGCCAGTAGTATAGGTTCGGGGGACTACGAGCAGTACTTC. Its translation is CASSIGSGDYEQYF. The chain has TRBV19 and TRBJ2-7, with D tentatively TRBD2 (6 bases). V was pared by 1 base and J by 3 bases, with 10 bases between. Germline CDR1 and CDR2: LNHDA and SQIVND (reference sequence). This CDR3 region has 14 residues.

In this sample, this clonotype turned up once. V usage is TRBV5-1 and J usage is TRBJ2-4; the match to TRBD2 covers 13 bases. The CDR3 covers 21 residues. With V trimmed by 5 bases and J by 7 bases, 24 bases remained unmatched. Germline V gene sequence: CDR1 SGHRS, CDR2 YFSETQ. CDR3 loop: CASRRQGTSGIRVGNENIQYF. The DNA of the CDR3 is TGCGCCAGCAGACGCCAAGGGACTAGCGGGATCCGAGTTGGTAATGAGAACATTCAGTACTTC.

This clonotype was recorded many times. This rearrangement joins TRBV7-2 to TRBJ2-5; 9 nucleotides line up with TRBD1. Germline V gene sequence: CDR1 SGHTA, CDR2 FQGNSA. The CDR3 contains 15 residues. With 1 base clipped from V and 2 bases from J, the junction kept 2 bases outside the gene matches. The CDR3 here is CASSLVDRGQETQYF. For the CDR3, the DNA is TGTGCCAGCAGCTTAGTGGACAGGGGACAAGAGACCCAGTACTTC. Full variable domain (rest looked up from reference TRBV7-2 and TRBJ2-5): GAGVSQSPSNKVTEKGKDVELRCDPISGHTALYWYRQSLGQGLEFLIYFQGNSAPDKSGLPSDRFSAERTGGSVSTLTIQRTQQEDSAVYLCASSLVDRGQETQYFGPGTRLLVL.

This clonotype has more than one count but fewer than ten. V and J are TRBV7-8 and TRBJ2-2; 7 bases match TRBD1. J gave up 1 base and V 3 bases, and 2 bases lay outside the gene matches. This CDR3 is 15 amino acids long. The germline V gene encodes CDR1 SGHVS and CDR2 FQNEAQ. The CDR3 sequence is CASSFGTVNTGELFF. The CDR3 DNA is TGTGCCAGCAGCTTCGGGACAGTGAACACCGGGGAGCTGTTTTTT.